The 11 T cell receptor beta chains presented below share a single source sample, sequenced in a study of shared clonotypes between healthy human individuals. Clones were read by immunoSEQ multiplex PCR, and TCRdb kept only the in-frame ones, dropping some. The top ten hold around 13% of the sample, which has approximately 500,000 clones, 60% to 80% seen once. The specimen sequenced was PBMCs. The receptors derive from a woman between 40 and 55 years old in good health. Some clones in this sample may be carry-over from other donors' samples.

The rearrangement links TRBV28 to TRBJ2-5; TRBD2 matches at 12 bases. This CDR3 region has 17 residues. The ends lost 5 bases at V and 4 bases at J; junction bases unmatched: 11. Germline loops: CDR1 MDHEN, CDR2 SYDVKM. CDR3: CASSTPTSGRRGETQYF. CDR3 in DNA: TGTGCCAGCAGTACTCCAACTAGCGGGAGGAGAGGAGAGACCCAGTACTTC.

The CDR3 spells CASSFDGTRETQYF. The CDR3 DNA sequence: TGTGCCAGCAGCTTCGACGGGACGAGGGAGACCCAGTACTTC. The genes are TRBV7-9 and TRBJ2-5; either TRBD1 or TRBD2 may supply D (5 bases each). Germline V gene sequence: CDR1 SEHNR, CDR2 FQNEAQ (reference sequence). This CDR3 has 14 amino acids. The ends were cut back, 3 bases at V and 5 bases at J, with 13 bases in the middle.

Ten or more counts support this clone. The chain has TRBV6-4 and TRBJ2-3; 11 bases agree with TRBD2. The germline gives CDR1 MRHNA, CDR2 SNTAGT. V was pared by 9 bases and J by 3 bases, with 5 bases of the junction left unmatched. This CDR3 is 14 amino acids long. The CDR3 loop reads CASSLAGETDTQYF. The CDR3 DNA is TGTGCCAGTTCACTAGCGGGAGAAACAGATACGCAGTATTTT.

This clone is labeled medium-sized (0.01 to 0.1%). The chain employs TRBV6-1 and TRBJ1-5; D gene ambiguous. In germline, CDR1 is MNHNS, CDR2 SASEGT. The CDR3 sequence is 13 residues long. V was trimmed by 5 bases and J by 6 bases, leaving 11 bases between them. Here the CDR3 reads CASSLEGSQPQHF. Written as DNA, the CDR3 is TGTGCCAGCAGTTTAGAGGGATCTCAGCCCCAGCATTTT.

The V call is TRBV2, the J call TRBJ2-5; 8 bases are shared with TRBD2. Germline CDR1 is SNHLY and CDR2 is FYNNEI. CDR3 length: 12 amino acids. V lost 6 bases to trimming and J lost 9 bases; unmatched junction nucleotides: 6. CDR3 protein: CASSSRAGAQYF. The CDR3 nucleotides read TGTGCCAGCAGCAGCAGAGCGGGAGCCCAGTACTTC. The whole variable domain, filled in from reference TRBV2 and TRBJ2-5, reads EPEVTQTPSHQVTQMGQEVILRCVPISNHLYFYWYRQILGQKVEFLVSFYNNEISEKSEIFDDQFSVERPDGSNFTLKIRSTKLEDSAMYFCASSSRAGAQYFGPGTRLLVL.

V is TRBV11-2 and J is TRBJ2-7; D may be TRBD1 (6 bases). V was trimmed by 5 bases and J by 3 bases, leaving 20 bases between them. The CDR3 extends over 16 amino acids. Germline V gives CDR1 SGHAT, CDR2 FQNNGV. The CDR3 reads CASSGYGQSLYYEQYF. CDR3 DNA: TGTGCCAGCAGCGGATATGGACAGTCCCTTTACTACGAGCAGTACTTC.

The chain uses TRBV2 and TRBJ2-2, with D unclear. Per germline, CDR1 SNHLY and CDR2 FYNNEI. V lost 0 bases and J 6 bases, leaving 8 bases between the germline ends. The CDR3 loop spans 14 amino acids. As DNA, the CDR3 is TGTGCCAGCAGTGAAGCCAGGATTCCCGGGGAGCTGTTTTTT. It codes for CASSEARIPGELFF.

A word on this clone: Additional DNA sequences in this sample encode the identical CDR3. V gene TRBV27 combines with J gene TRBJ2-3; D gene unclear. Germline assignment: CDR1 MNHEY and CDR2 SMNVEV (reference sequence). This CDR3 region has 14 residues. Trimming took off 2 bases at V and 1 base at J, with 7 bases between the two ends. CDR3 sequence reads: CASSLGRGTDTQYF. The CDR3 nucleotides read TGTGCCAGCAGTTTAGGTCGGGGCACAGATACGCAGTATTTT.

The V and J genes are TRBV6-1 and TRBJ1-5; 9 bases align to TRBD1. CDR3 length: 15 amino acids. Germline lookup yields CDR1 MNHNS and CDR2 SASEGT. V lost 0 bases, J lost 9 bases, and 6 bases stayed unmatched. CDR3 DNA sequence: TGTGCCAGCAGTGAAGCTGGGGGACAGGGTCGGCCCCAGCATTTT. Translation: CASSEAGGQGRPQHF.

The chain joins TRBV5-1 to TRBJ2-7; D is unclear. Germline V gene data show CDR1 as SGHRS and CDR2 as YFSETQ. The CDR3 contains 13 residues. Trimming pared 5 bases from V and 5 bases from J, leaving 14 bases between. CDR3: CASRETQAHEQYF. DNA of the CDR3: TGCGCCAGCAGGGAAACTCAAGCACACGAGCAGTACTTC.

The chain couples TRBV5-1 to TRBJ2-5, with 10 bases identical to TRBD2. Per the germline V gene, CDR1 is SGHRS and CDR2 is YFSETQ. The CDR3 runs 16 residues. Trimming removed 5 bases from V and 4 bases from J; junction bases left unmatched: 11. CDR3 loop: CASRDLAGGGGETQYF. Written as DNA, the CDR3 is TGCGCCAGCAGGGACTTAGCGGGAGGAGGAGGAGAGACCCAGTACTTC.